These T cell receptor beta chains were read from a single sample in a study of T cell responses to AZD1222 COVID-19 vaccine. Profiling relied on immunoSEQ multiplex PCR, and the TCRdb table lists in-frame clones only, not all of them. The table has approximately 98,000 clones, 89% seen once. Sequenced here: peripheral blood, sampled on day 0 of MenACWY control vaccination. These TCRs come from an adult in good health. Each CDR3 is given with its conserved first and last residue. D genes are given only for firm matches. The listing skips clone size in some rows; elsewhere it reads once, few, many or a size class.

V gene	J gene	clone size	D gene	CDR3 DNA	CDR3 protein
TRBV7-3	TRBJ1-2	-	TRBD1	TGTGCCAGCAGCTCCGACAGGGACTATGGCTACACCTTC	CASSSDRDYGYTF
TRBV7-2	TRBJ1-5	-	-	TGTGCCAGCAGCTTAGTAGGGACGGATAGCAATCAGCCCCAGCATTTT	CASSLVGTDSNQPQHF
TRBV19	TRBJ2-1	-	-	TGTGCCAGTAGAGGTGGTGGGGGGCTTTACAATGAGCAGTTCTTC	CASRGGGGLYNEQFF
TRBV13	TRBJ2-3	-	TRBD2	TGTGCCAGCAGCTTAAGCGGGGGGGCCGTTGTAGATACGCAGTATTTT	CASSLSGGAVVDTQYF
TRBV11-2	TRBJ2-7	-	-	TGTGCCAGCAGCCCATTTTCCGAGCACGAGCAGTACTTC	CASSPFSEHEQYF
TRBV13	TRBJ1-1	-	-	TGTGCCAGCGGGCCTCGGGTGAACACTGAAGCTTTCTTT	CASGPRVNTEAFF
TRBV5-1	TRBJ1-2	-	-	TGCGCCAGCAGCTTGGAACCAGCTATTAACTATGGCTACACCTTC	CASSLEPAINYGYTF
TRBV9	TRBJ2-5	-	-	TGTGCCAGCAGCGTAGGTACTGGACAAGAGACCCAGTACTTC	CASSVGTGQETQYF
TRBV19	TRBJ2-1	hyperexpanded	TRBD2	TGTGCCAGCACCCTTACTAGCGGGGCCTACAATGAGCAGTTCTTC	CASTLTSGAYNEQFF
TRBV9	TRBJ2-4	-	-	TGTGCCAGCAGCGTAGGGGAAGCCAAAAACATTCAGTACTTC	CASSVGEAKNIQYF
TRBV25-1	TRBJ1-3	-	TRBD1	TGTGCCAGCAGTGCCCGACAGGGGGGGACTGGAAACACCATATATTTT	CASSARQGGTGNTIYF
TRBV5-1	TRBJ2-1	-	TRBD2	TGCGCCAGCAGCTTGGTAGCGGGGGGCGACAATGAGCAGTTCTTC	CASSLVAGGDNEQFF
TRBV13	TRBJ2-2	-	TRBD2	TGTGCCAGCAGCTTAGGCCGGGGAGGGCAGTACACCGGGGAGCTGTTTTTT	CASSLGRGGQYTGELFF
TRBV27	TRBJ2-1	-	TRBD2	TGTGCCAGCAGTCCACTAGCGGGGGGGCCCCATGAGCAGTTCTTC	CASSPLAGGPHEQFF
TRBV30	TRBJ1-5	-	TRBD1	TGTGCCTGGAGTGTACGTCAGGGGGGATTCAGCAATCAGCCCCAGCATTTT	CAWSVRQGGFSNQPQHF
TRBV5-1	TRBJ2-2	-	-	TGCGCCAGCAGCTTGCGGCCAGGGAGTTTCACCGGGGAGCTGTTTTTT	CASSLRPGSFTGELFF
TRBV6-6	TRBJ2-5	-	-	TGTGCCACCGCCTTACCAGGGCAAGAGACCCAGTACTTC	CATALPGQETQYF
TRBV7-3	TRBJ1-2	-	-	TGTGCCAGCAGCTTGAGCAGGGAGGATGGCTACACCTTC	CASSLSREDGYTF
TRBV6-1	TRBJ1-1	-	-	TGTGCCAGCAGTGAAGCGCTGGGGGGGCTAATGAACACTGAAGCTTTCTTT	CASSEALGGLMNTEAFF
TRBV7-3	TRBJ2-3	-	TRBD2	TGTGCCAGCAGCCTGAGCGGGGGGAGCACAGATACGCAGTATTTT	CASSLSGGSTDTQYF
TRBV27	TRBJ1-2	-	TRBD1	TGTGCCAGCAGTCGATTGGGACAGGGAAGCTACTATGGCTACACCTTC	CASSRLGQGSYYGYTF
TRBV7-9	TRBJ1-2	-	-	TGTGCCAGCAGCTTTCTAGGGGGTGGCTACACCTTC	CASSFLGGGYTF
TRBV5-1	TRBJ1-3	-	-	TGCGCCAGCAGCTTGGACAGGGGAAACACCATATATTTT	CASSLDRGNTIYF
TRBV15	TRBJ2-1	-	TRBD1	TGTGCCACCAGCAAAGACCGGGACAGCTCCTACAATGAGCAGTTCTTC	CATSKDRDSSYNEQFF
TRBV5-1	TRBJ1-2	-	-	TGCGCCAGCAGCTTGGGATCAGGGAACTATGGCTACACCTTC	CASSLGSGNYGYTF
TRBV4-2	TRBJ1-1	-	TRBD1	TGTGCCAGCAGCCAAGATCTTGCAGGGGGGATTGAAGCTTTCTTT	CASSQDLAGGIEAFF
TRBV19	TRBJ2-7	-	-	TGTGCCAGTAGTATCCGGAGAAATGGAGCCTACGAGCAGTACTTC	CASSIRRNGAYEQYF
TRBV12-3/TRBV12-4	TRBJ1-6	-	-	TGTGCGTCCCAGGACACGGGTAATTCACCCCTCCACTTT	CASQDTGNSPLHF
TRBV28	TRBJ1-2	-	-	TGTGCCAGCAGCCAAAGGGGGGGCACTGGCTACACCTTC	CASSQRGGTGYTF
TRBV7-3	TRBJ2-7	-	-	TGTGCCAGCAGCTTAACTCCGGGACCACCCTCCTACGAGCAGTACTTC	CASSLTPGPPSYEQYF
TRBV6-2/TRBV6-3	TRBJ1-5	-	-	TGTGCCAGCAGTCTGACGGGGGGCTATAGCAATCAGCCCCAGCATTTT	CASSLTGGYSNQPQHF
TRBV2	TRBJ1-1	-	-	TGTGCCAGCAGTGGGGCGCAGGGGAGCACTGAAGCTTTCTTT	CASSGAQGSTEAFF
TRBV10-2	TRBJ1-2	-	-	TGCGCCAGCACCGAGACAGGAACATATGGCTACACCTTC	CASTETGTYGYTF
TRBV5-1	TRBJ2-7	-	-	TGCGCCAGCAGCTCCCGACAGGCCGACGAGCAGTACTTC	CASSSRQADEQYF
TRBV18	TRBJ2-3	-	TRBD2	TGTGCCAGCTCACCCACGACTAGCGTAACGTTAGATACGCAGTATTTT	CASSPTTSVTLDTQYF
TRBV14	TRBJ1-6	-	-	TGTGCCAGCAGCTCTCGACTAAATTCACCCCTCCACTTT	CASSSRLNSPLHF